Listed here are 22 T cell receptor beta chains from one sample, sequenced in a study of cytomegalovirus exposure and HLA in healthy donors listed by TCRdb under 2017. The library was produced with the immunoSEQ multiplex PCR assay. Not all clones reach the TCRdb copy of this immuneACCESS table, which keeps in-frame sequences only. Checked studies attribute under half of the gap to unresolved V genes and leave the rest unexplained. The sample data list about 200,000 clones, and roughly 77% of these were observed just once. The top ten hold roughly 1.2% of the sample. The specimen was PBMCs. All receptors derive from a woman aged 25 to 39 in good health and CMV-seronegative.

The chain joins TRBV30 to TRBJ1-1; 8 positions match TRBD1. From germline, CDR1 is GTSNPN and CDR2 SVGIG (reference sequence). This CDR3 region has 13 residues. J was trimmed by 3 bases and V by 2 bases; bases with no gene match: 2. The CDR3 DNA reads as TGTGCCTGGAGTCAACAGGGGGACACTGAAGCTTTCTTT. Translating gives CAWSQQGDTEAFF.

This chain uses TRBV5-4 with TRBJ2-7; TRBD1 might be the D (5 bases). CDR1 and CDR2 from the germline V gene are SGHNT and YYREEE (reference sequence). The CDR3 runs 15 residues. V lost 0 bases to trimming and J lost 3 bases, with 13 bases between them. CDR3 sequence: CASSLGQGRGYEQYF. The DNA for the CDR3 is TGTGCCAGCAGCTTGGGGCAGGGAAGGGGCTACGAGCAGTACTTC.

In this sample, this clone turned up a few times. The chain joins TRBV29-1 to TRBJ2-7; D gene ambiguous. Per germline, CDR1 SQVTM and CDR2 ANQGSEA. This CDR3 has 13 amino acids. V was trimmed by 4 bases and J by 0 bases, leaving 10 bases between them. CDR3 region: CSVGQAPSYEQYF. The CDR3 region has the DNA TGCAGCGTTGGTCAGGCCCCCTCCTACGAGCAGTACTTC.

This clone was counted only a few times. The CDR3 reads CASSLRERSIQYF. The CDR3 DNA reads TGTGCCAGCAGCCTACGGGAAAGGAGCATTCAGTACTTC. The chain carries TRBV5-6 and TRBJ2-4; weak D call: TRBD2 (5 bases). The V and J ends lost 4 bases and 9 bases respectively, with 14 bases between them. The CDR3 runs 13 residues. Germline lookup yields CDR1 SGHDT and CDR2 YYEEEE.

J is TRBJ2-5 and V is TRBV27, with TRBD2 matching 9 bases. J lost 1 base, V lost 6 bases, and 3 bases had no gene match. The CDR3 covers 14 residues. Germline assignment: CDR1 MNHEY and CDR2 SMNVEV (reference sequence). This CDR3 is CASRLAGFQETQYF. As DNA, the CDR3 is TGTGCCAGCAGACTAGCGGGCTTCCAAGAGACCCAGTACTTC.

V and J are TRBV30 and TRBJ1-5; 9 bases are a match to TRBD1. Trimming at V came to 5 bases and at J to 5 bases, leaving 4 bases not matched to a gene. The germline V gene encodes CDR1 GTSNPN and CDR2 SVGIG (reference sequence). This CDR3 spans 13 amino acids. CDR3: CAWGGQGYQPQHF. In DNA form, the CDR3 reads TGTGCCTGGGGGGGACAGGGTTATCAGCCCCAGCATTTT. Full variable domain (outside the CDR3, taken from reference TRBV30 and TRBJ1-5): SQTIHQWPATLVQPVGSPLSLECTVEGTSNPNLYWYRQAAGRGLQLLFYSVGIGQISSEVPQNLSASRPQDRQFILSSKKLLLSDSGFYLCAWGGQGYQPQHFGDGTRLSIL.

The genes are TRBV5-6 and TRBJ1-3; D gene unclear. The CDR3 covers 13 residues. Looked up from germline, CDR1 is SGHDT and CDR2 is YYEEEE. V was clipped by 0 bases and J by 4 bases, with 5 bases between them. The CDR3 here is CASSLAGGNTIYF. The CDR3 coding sequence is TGTGCCAGCAGCTTGGCCGGGGGAAACACCATATATTTT.

This chain uses TRBV29-1 with TRBJ1-2; D not resolved. CDR3 size: 12 residues. Germline V lookup: CDR1 SQVTM, CDR2 ANQGSEA. V was shortened by 7 bases and J by 4 bases, with 13 bases between the two germline ends. In DNA, the CDR3 is TGCAGCGGGTTATGGCGGAGCTATGGCTACACCTTC. It is translated as CSGLWRSYGYTF. Using reference TRBV29-1 and TRBJ1-2 for the parts outside the CDR3, the full variable domain is SAVISQKPSRDICQRGTSLTIQCQVDSQVTMMFWYRQQPGQSLTLIATANQGSEATYESGFVIDKFPISRPNLTFSTLTVSNMSPEDSSIYLCSGLWRSYGYTFGSGTRLTVV.

This sequence joins TRBV30 and TRBJ2-3; 11 bases match TRBD2. The CDR3 is made up of 16 amino acids. Germline lookup yields CDR1 GTSNPN and CDR2 SVGIG (reference sequence). The V segment lost 0 bases and the J segment 1 base; nucleotides outside the gene matches: 3. CDR3 in amino acids: CAWSVMTSGGTDTQYF. CDR3 sequence (DNA): TGTGCCTGGAGTGTAATGACTAGCGGGGGCACAGATACGCAGTATTTT. Drawing the rest from reference TRBV30 and TRBJ2-3, the complete variable domain is SQTIHQWPATLVQPVGSPLSLECTVEGTSNPNLYWYRQAAGRGLQLLFYSVGIGQISSEVPQNLSASRPQDRQFILSSKKLLLSDSGFYLCAWSVMTSGGTDTQYFGPGTRLTVL.

This chain links TRBV7-6 with TRBJ1-4; tentative D call: TRBD1 (5 bases). There are 15 residues in the CDR3. CDR1 is SGHVS and CDR2 is FNYEAQ in the germline V gene. Trimming pared 2 bases from V and 4 bases from J, leaving 11 bases between. In nucleotides, the CDR3 is TGTGCCAGCAGCTTACAGGGAATTGGTAATGAAAAACTGTTTTTT. Residues: CASSLQGIGNEKLFF.

The chain uses TRBV7-3 and TRBJ2-3; 7 bases are shared with TRBD1. Germline CDR1 reads SGHTA; CDR2 reads FQGTGA. V shed 3 bases, J shed 1 base, and the junction held 1 base outside the gene matches. The CDR3 consists of 14 residues. The CDR3: CASSFGTGTDTQYF. The CDR3 coding sequence is TGTGCCAGCAGCTTCGGGACAGGCACAGATACGCAGTATTTT.

The rearrangement uses TRBV5-1 and TRBJ1-1, with D maybe TRBD1 (5 bases). V dropped 1 base and J dropped 0 bases, with 10 bases sitting between them. The germline V gene has CDR1 SGHRS and CDR2 YFSETQ. The CDR3 totals 15 residues. This CDR3 is CASSLTQGMNTEAFF. The CDR3 coding sequence is TGCGCCAGCAGCTTGACGCAGGGCATGAACACTGAAGCTTTCTTT.

The gene calls are TRBV2 and TRBJ2-6; D may be TRBD1 (5 bases). The germline gives CDR1 SNHLY, CDR2 FYNNEI. CDR3 length: 17 residues. Deletions cut 4 bases from V and 2 bases from J, with 15 bases between. The CDR3 sequence is CASSVRQGKTGANVLTF. CDR3 nucleotide sequence: TGTGCCAGCAGTGTTAGGCAGGGCAAAACTGGGGCCAACGTCCTGACTTTC.

The chain is built from TRBV10-2 and TRBJ1-2; a possible D gene is TRBD1 (6 bases). Trimming stripped 6 bases from V and 3 bases from J, with 11 bases between. The CDR3 loop spans 13 amino acids. Germline lookup yields CDR1 WSHSY and CDR2 SAAADI. The CDR3 sequence: CASRRGAYYGYTF. The CDR3 DNA reads TGCGCCAGCAGACGGGGGGCCTACTATGGCTACACCTTC.

The chain is built from TRBV29-1 and TRBJ1-2, with 10 bases aligning to TRBD1. CDR1 and CDR2 from the germline V gene are SQVTM and ANQGSEA. The J segment lost 6 bases and the V segment lost 8 bases, leaving 6 bases of the junction unmatched. The CDR3 loop spans 12 amino acids. CDR3 bases: TGCAGCTTCGAGGGACAGGGGAATGGCTACACCTTC. Its protein product is CSFEGQGNGYTF.

About this clone itself: At one of its ends the junction is not consistent with the germline gene, which may arise from a read error. This chain's CDR3 is CASSLSRDRHF. The CDR3 coding sequence is TGTGCCAGCAGTTTATCCCGGGACAGGCATTTT. This sequence joins TRBV28 and TRBJ2-3, with TRBD1 matching over 8 bases. Germline loops: CDR1 MDHEN, CDR2 SYDVKM. The CDR3 loop spans 11 amino acids.

A few counts support this clone. The genes are TRBV5-1 and TRBJ2-2, with D hard to call. V gave up 0 bases and J gave up 2 bases, with 8 bases separating them. Germline values: CDR1 SGHRS, CDR2 YFSETQ. This CDR3 is built from 15 residues. This chain's CDR3 is CASSLGAINTGELFF. CDR3 DNA: TGCGCCAGCAGCTTGGGGGCCATTAACACCGGGGAGCTGTTTTTT.

This clone was observed once. The chain carries TRBV5-1 and TRBJ1-2; the D gene is possibly TRBD1 (6 bases). The CDR3 spans 15 residues. V lost 0 bases and J lost 5, with 14 bases in between. Per germline, CDR1 SGHRS and CDR2 YFSETQ. The CDR3 DNA reads TGCGCCAGCAGCTTGGCCGGTAACAGGGAATATGGCTACACCTTC. It yields the protein CASSLAGNREYGYTF.

The V gene is TRBV6-1, the J gene TRBJ1-1; D may be TRBD1 (5 bases). V dropped 6 bases and J dropped 8 bases, with 19 bases sitting between them. Germline V gene sequence: CDR1 MNHNS, CDR2 SASEGT. This CDR3 has 14 amino acids. DNA for the CDR3: TGTGCCAGCAGAATCACCCGGAATCAGGGAGAAGCTTTCTTT. This sequence encodes CASRITRNQGEAFF.

CDR3 coding DNA: TGTGCCAGCAGGAGGGGCAGGGGATTTGTTGAAGCTTTCTTT. It specifies CASRRGRGFVEAFF. The chain couples TRBV27 to TRBJ1-1, with D tentatively TRBD1 (6 bases). Trimming pared 6 bases from V and 7 bases from J, leaving 18 bases between. This CDR3 has 14 amino acids. Per the germline V gene, CDR1 is MNHEY and CDR2 is SMNVEV (reference sequence).

The rearrangement joins TRBV5-6 to TRBJ1-6; D unclear. The CDR3 totals 16 residues. The germline CDR1 and CDR2 sequences are SGHDT and YYEEEE. Trimming stripped 2 bases from V and 0 bases from J, with 9 bases between. The CDR3 region has the DNA TGTGCCAGCAGCTTTGCACGGAGCTCCTATAATTCACCCCTCCACTTT. Protein product: CASSFARSSYNSPLHF.

This chain joins TRBV9 and TRBJ2-7; 8 nucleotides agree with TRBD2. The CDR3 is made up of 16 amino acids. The germline CDR1 and CDR2 sequences are SGDLS and YYNGEE. The ends lost 4 bases at V and 0 bases at J; junction bases unmatched: 9. The CDR3: CASSPTSGPSSYEQYF. The CDR3 DNA follows: TGTGCCAGCAGCCCCACTAGCGGTCCAAGCTCCTACGAGCAGTACTTC. Full variable domain (remainder filled in from reference TRBV9 and TRBJ2-7): DSGVTQTPKHLITATGQRVTLRCSPRSGDLSVYWYQQSLDQGLQFLIQYYNGEERAKGNILERFSAQQFPDLHSELNLSSLELGDSALYFCASSPTSGPSSYEQYFGPGTRLTVT.